This T cell receptor beta chain was profiled in a study of beta chain features in type 1 diabetes. Study-wide points: Type 1 diabetes patients had TCRB CDR3s that were shorter (moderately but significantly so) in all four CD4+ subsets. Shorter templates might be favored by PCR, and equally so in patients and in controls. HLA influence on TCRB rearrangement stayed unresolved here.

The V end was cut by 0 bases, the J end by 6 bases, with 15 bases between. This CDR3 comprises 15 residues. Germline lookup yields CDR1 MNHEY and CDR2 SVGAGI. Comments on this clone: Its antigen is unknown.

Expressed TCRB transcripts got sequenced, as all isolated RNA was reverse transcribed. Clones were read by immunoSEQ multiplex PCR, and TCRdb kept only the in-frame ones, dropping some. The repertoire includes about 99,000 clones, under 30% of them detected once, and approximately 0.5% sits in the top ten. Via CD45RO/CCR7/CD25/CD127/CD95/CD27, cells of the CD4+ naive, central memory, regulatory and stem cell-like memory subsets were sorted. The specimen sequenced was central memory CD4+ T cells from blood. The TCR sequence derives from a woman between 18 and 30 years old with type 1 diabetes. The gene calls are TRBV6-5 and TRBJ2-7; D is ambiguous. CDR3 amino acids: CASSYSSSSPGEQYF. DNA of the CDR3: TGTGCCAGCAGTTACTCGTCCTCCAGTCCGGGCGAGCAGTACTTC.